The rows below give T cell receptor beta chains drawn from one sample of a study of HIV-infected patients and healthy controls. TCRdb reprocessed the 5' RACE reads via MiXCR and lists one record per CDR3 protein. The table records about 14,000 distinct CDR3 sequences, about 10% of them present only once. The sample taken for sequencing was blood. The receptors come from an adult in good health. Both conserved end residues are part of each CDR3. D genes are given only for firm matches. Part of the rows lack a size; the others show once, few, many or a class for expanded clones.

V	J	D	size	DNA	CDR3
TRBV6-2/TRBV6-3	TRBJ1-1	NA	many	TGTGCCAGCACCCAGCGGTGGGGCACTGAAGCTTTCTTT	CASTQRWGTEAFF
TRBV12-3/TRBV12-4	TRBJ2-7	NA	NA	TGTGCCAGCAGTGCTTATTATGCCGGGGAGCAGTACTTC	CASSAYYAGEQYF
TRBV19	TRBJ2-7	NA	many	TGTGCCAGTAGCTCGGGACACCTATACGAGCAGTACTTC	CASSSGHLYEQYF
TRBV6-2/TRBV6-3	TRBJ1-1	NA	NA	TGTGCCAGCGATCCCAGGGAGTTGTTCACTGAAGCTTTCTTT	CASDPRELFTEAFF
TRBV7-6	TRBJ2-7	TRBD2	many	TGTGCCAGCAGCTTGCGGGAGGGAGGCCCCTACGAGCAGTACTTC	CASSLREGGPYEQYF
TRBV30	TRBJ1-1	NA	medium-sized	TGTGCCTGGAGTCCCCGGCCAGGGGTTGAAGCTTTCTTT	CAWSPRPGVEAFF
TRBV18	TRBJ2-1	TRBD2	few	TGTGCCAGCTCACCCAACGCGCGGACTAGCGGGAGGGATGAGCAGTTCTTC	CASSPNARTSGRDEQFF
TRBV6-6	TRBJ2-5	NA	NA	TGTGCCAGCAGTTACTCGCGGGGACCAGAGACCCAGTACTTC	CASSYSRGPETQYF
TRBV15	TRBJ1-5	NA	once	TGTGCCACCAGCAGAGGCGTGCAGCCCCAGCATTTT	CATSRGVQPQHF
TRBV27	TRBJ2-7	TRBD2	many	TGTGCCAGCAGTTTATTTCCGCCCCTTATAGCGGGAGCTCACGAGCAGTACTTC	CASSLFPPLIAGAHEQYF
TRBV7-9	TRBJ2-7	NA	medium-sized	TGTGCCAGCAGCGTTTCCTACGAGCAGTACTTC	CASSVSYEQYF
TRBV7-2	TRBJ1-5	NA	many	TGTGCCAGCAGCGAAGACAGGTTCAATCAGCCCCAGCATTTT	CASSEDRFNQPQHF
TRBV12-3/TRBV12-4	TRBJ2-5	NA	few	TGTGCCAGCAGTTTTGGGGCGCGGGAGACCCAGTACTTC	CASSFGARETQYF
TRBV7-8	TRBJ2-5	NA	many	TGTGCCAGCAGCTTAGTTGCGGGTACGATTCAAGAGACCCAGTACTTC	CASSLVAGTIQETQYF
TRBV24-1	TRBJ2-3	TRBD2	many	TGTGCCACCAGTGATGGAGGCGGGGGACGGGCAGATACGCAGTATTTT	CATSDGGGGRADTQYF
TRBV10-3	TRBJ2-3	TRBD1	few	TGTGCCATCAGAAAGGGACAGGGAGCAGATACGCAGTATTTT	CAIRKGQGADTQYF
TRBV20-1	TRBJ1-1	NA	many	TGCAGTGCTGGAGGACATCTGAACACTGAAGCTTTCTTT	CSAGGHLNTEAFF
TRBV20-1	TRBJ2-1	NA	NA	TGCAGTGCTGAAAACTGGCGCCGGAGCAAGAATGAGCAGTTCTTC	CSAENWRRSKNEQFF
TRBV6-5	TRBJ1-1	NA	medium-sized	TGTGCCAGCAGTTCCGCTGAAATGAACGCTGAAGCTTTCTTT	CASSSAEMNAEAFF
TRBV5-5	TRBJ1-1	NA	NA	TGTGCCAGCAGCTTTTTGGGCGGCAGGGCCTCCACTGAAGCTTTCTTT	CASSFLGGRASTEAFF
TRBV6-1	TRBJ2-1	TRBD2	few	TGTGCCAGCAGTCTTCATTTTAAGGGACTAGGAGTAAGCGAGCAGTTCTTC	CASSLHFKGLGVSEQFF
TRBV7-9	TRBJ2-5	NA	NA	TGTGCCAGCCAAATTCAAGAGACCCAGTACTTC	CASQIQETQYF
TRBV7-2	TRBJ1-1	NA	many	TGTGCCAGCAGCGGGCTGAAAGCTTTCTTT	CASSGLKAFF